A selection of T cell receptor beta chains follows, all from one sample in a study of blood T cell repertoires in COVID-19. Using immunoSEQ multiplex PCR, the repertoire was profiled, and TCRdb retains in-frame clones only, with some absent. The data show 270,000 or so clones, 82% seen once. Sequenced material: peripheral blood. The receptors come from a woman aged 18-30 years with acute or convalescent COVID-19. Each CDR3 is given with its conserved first and last residue. A D gene is named only where the DNA matches it firmly. The size entry is marked missing in some rows and otherwise reads once, few, many or a size class.

>TRBV15|-|-|TRBJ2-6
TGTGCCACCAGCAGCCGGGACACCAGCTCTGGGGCCAACGTCCTGACTTTC
CATSSRDTSSGANVLTF
>TRBV18|-|-|TRBJ2-5
TGTGCCAGCTCACCTCCAGGACAAGAGACCCAGTACTTC
CASSPPGQETQYF
>TRBV30|-|few|TRBJ2-1
TGTGCCTGGAGTGCCCCCCCGCATAGCGGAAAGCAGTTCTTC
CAWSAPPHSGKQFF
>TRBV3-1/TRBV3-2|TRBD1|few|TRBJ2-7
TGTGCCAGCAGCCGACAGGGGAACTCCTACGAGCAGTACTTC
CASSRQGNSYEQYF
>TRBV7-9|TRBD1|-|TRBJ1-2
TGTGCCAGCAGCTTACGGGGACAGGGGGACTACACCTTC
CASSLRGQGDYTF
>TRBV27|TRBD1|-|TRBJ2-2
TGTGCCAGCAGTAGGGGACAGGGGACCCCCGGGGAGCTGTTTTTT
CASSRGQGTPGELFF
>TRBV11-3|-|many|TRBJ2-1
TGTGCCAGCAGCGCTTCTAGCGCCCACTACAATGAGCAGTTCTTC
CASSASSAHYNEQFF
>TRBV27|-|-|TRBJ1-2
TGTGCCAGCAGCCAACATATGGGGCAGGGGTATGGCTACACCTTC
CASSQHMGQGYGYTF
>TRBV29-1|-|-|TRBJ1-4
TGCAGCGTTGAGGGGGCGCTGGGTGAAAAACTGTTTTTT
CSVEGALGEKLFF
>TRBV27|-|-|TRBJ2-7
TGTGCCAGCAGTTCTATCGGGGGCTACGAGCAGTACTTC
CASSSIGGYEQYF
>TRBV5-5|TRBD2|-|TRBJ2-2
TGTGCCAGCAGCCCGGGATTGGGACTAGCCACCGGGGAGCTGTTTTTT
CASSPGLGLATGELFF
>TRBV7-2|TRBD1|-|TRBJ1-5
TGTGCCAGCAGCGGGACAGGGTCGAATCAGCCCCAGCATTTT
CASSGTGSNQPQHF
>TRBV3-1/TRBV3-2|-|many|TRBJ2-7
TGTGCCAGCAGCCAAAACCCCGGGATCGAGCAGTACTTC
CASSQNPGIEQYF
>TRBV7-3|-|-|TRBJ2-2
TGTGCCAGCAGCTTAGGACAGAACACCGGGGAGCTGTTTTTT
CASSLGQNTGELFF
>TRBV6-6|-|-|TRBJ2-1
TGTGCCAGCAGACCAACAGGGAGCCATGAGCAGTTCTTC
CASRPTGSHEQFF
>TRBV6-5|-|-|TRBJ2-2
TGTGCCAGCAGCTCAAGGCAGGGTTGGATCGGGGAGCTGTTTTTT
CASSSRQGWIGELFF
>TRBV6-6|TRBD2|-|TRBJ2-5
TGTGCCAGCATATCTAGCGGCGAGACCCAGTACTTC
CASISSGETQYF
>TRBV5-1|-|once|TRBJ1-2
TGCGCCAGCAGCTCGCTTTGGGACACCTATGGCTACACCTTC
CASSSLWDTYGYTF
>TRBV9|-|-|TRBJ2-6
TGTGCCAGCAGCGCCCTATTCGCCCCAGGGCTTGCCTTTTCTGGGGCCAACGTCCTGACTTTC
CASSALFAPGLAFSGANVLTF
>TRBV5-1|-|-|TRBJ2-5
TGCGCCAGCAGCTCCTTGCAGGGGCAAGAGACCCAGTACTTC
CASSSLQGQETQYF
>TRBV7-9|-|-|TRBJ1-3
TGTGCCAGCCTTAGCTCTGGAAACACCATATATTTT
CASLSSGNTIYF
>TRBV5-4|-|few|TRBJ2-7
TGTGCCAGCAGCTTGGATCCCCCAGGGTCGGCCTACGAGCAGTACTTC
CASSLDPPGSAYEQYF
>TRBV4-3|TRBD1|-|TRBJ1-6
TGCGCCAGCAGCCAGGGACAGGGGGCCCGGGGGTCACCCCTCCACTTT
CASSQGQGARGSPLHF
>TRBV7-9|-|-|TRBJ2-7
TGTGCCAGCAGCTTGGCTAGCTCCAGCGACGGGTCCTACGAGCAGTACTTC
CASSLASSSDGSYEQYF
>TRBV11-2|TRBD1|-|TRBJ2-2
TGTGCCAGCAGCTTTGACAGGGGCCGGGAGCTGTTTTTT
CASSFDRGRELFF
>TRBV9|-|-|TRBJ2-3
TGTGCCAGCGAACATGGGGGGACAGATACGCAGTATTTT
CASEHGGTDTQYF
>TRBV5-4|TRBD1|-|TRBJ2-5
TGTGCCAGCAGCTTGGCTGCGACAGGGCCAAAGACCCAGTACTTC
CASSLAATGPKTQYF